The 2 T cell receptor beta chains given below trace back to one sample, sequenced in a study of chemoradiotherapy in HPV16-positive cancers. The data were produced by immunoSEQ multiplex PCR, yet TCRdb's version contains in-frame clones alone and is incomplete. The sample yields more than 9,000 clones, 86% seen once. Sequencing was performed on blood, taken from a patient who underwent chemoradiotherapy. The origin of the receptors is a human donor with HPV-associated anogenital cancer.

The chain joins TRBV9 to TRBJ1-1; 7 bases line up with TRBD1. J was trimmed by 4 bases and V by 4 bases; bases with no gene match: 10. The CDR3 extends over 15 amino acids. Germline V CDR1 and CDR2: SGDLS, YYNGEE. The CDR3 region is CASSSQPGGSTEAFF. CDR3 coding DNA: TGTGCCAGCAGCTCCCAACCAGGGGGGAGCACTGAAGCTTTCTTT.

The V and J genes are TRBV6-5 and TRBJ1-5; perhaps TRBD1 as D (6 bases). V lost 5 bases and J 5 bases, leaving 16 bases between the germline ends. Germline CDR1 reads MNHEY; CDR2 reads SVGAGI. This CDR3 contains 15 residues. CDR3 residues: CASSPATDSYQPQHF. Here the CDR3 DNA reads TGTGCCAGCAGTCCGGCCACGGACAGCTATCAGCCCCAGCATTTT.